The clone carrying this TCR beta chain has more than one count but fewer than ten. The record originates from a study of CD8+ T cells in alopecia areata. Sequencing templates came from extracted RNA that was reverse transcribed into cDNA. Clones were sequenced by immunoSEQ multiplex PCR, and TCRdb holds only the in-frame ones, with some missing. The table has around 200,000 clones, 64% seen once. V lost 6 bases and J lost 1; bases outside the gene matches: 7. The V gene's germline CDR1 is LNHDA and CDR2 SQIVND (reference sequence). This CDR3 has 16 residues. As for treatment: oral pan-JAK inhibitor, 5-10 mg twice daily.

Here the sequenced sample was CD4+ T cells sorted from blood, taken at week 4, from a patient treated with tofacitinib. The origin of this receptor is a human donor with alopecia areata. V and J are TRBV19 and TRBJ1-5; 9 nucleotides agree with TRBD1. For the CDR3, the DNA is TGTGCCAGTAGAACCACAGGGGGCGCGAGCAATCAGCCCCAGCATTTT. Translating it yields CASRTTGGASNQPQHF.